These 17 T cell receptor beta chains share one sample of origin, sequenced in a study of identical twins. TCRdb used MiXCR to reprocess the 5' RACE reads, holding one entry per CDR3 protein. The sample has about 660,000 distinct CDR3 sequences; more than 6.5% are singletons. The same specimen was also included in a second study, on yellow fever vaccine responses in identical twins.

The sequenced sample was PBMCs. The receptors come from a young woman in good health.

This clonotype was recorded a few times. V is TRBV12-3 or TRBV12-4 and J is TRBJ2-7; the D gene could be TRBD1 or TRBD2 (5 bases each). This CDR3 comprises 16 residues. Trimming pared 7 bases from V and 3 bases from J, leaving 22 bases between. The DNA for the CDR3 is TGTGCCAGCACCATACAATACACGGGGCAAGACTACGAGCAGTACTTC. As protein: CASTIQYTGQDYEQYF.

The chain links TRBV20-1 to TRBJ2-1; TRBD1 aligns across 11 bases. V trimming: 6 bases; J trimming: 2 bases; junction bases outside the gene matches: 9. The germline V gene encodes CDR1 DFQATT and CDR2 SNEGSKA (reference sequence). This CDR3 is 16 amino acids long. CDR3 nucleotides: TGCAGTGCGAGAACACCGGGACAGGGGGCCTACAATGAGCAGTTCTTC. Translating gives CSARTPGQGAYNEQFF.

This clonotype was counted a few times. V gene TRBV3-1 combines with J gene TRBJ2-3; 9 bases are a match to TRBD2. In germline, CDR1 is LGHDT, CDR2 YNNKEL (reference sequence). V lost 0 bases, J lost 4 bases, and 5 bases stayed unmatched. The length of the CDR3 is 16 residues. The CDR3 bases are TGTGCCAGCAGCCAAGATTGGAGCGGGGGGTCAGATACGCAGTATTTT. Translating gives CASSQDWSGGSDTQYF.

This clonotype has at least ten counts. This chain connects TRBV25-1 to TRBJ2-1; TRBD1 agrees at 10 bases. The CDR3 extends over 13 amino acids. Germline assignment: CDR1 MGHDK and CDR2 SYGVNS. V lost 6 bases and J lost 6; bases outside the gene matches: 2. CDR3 coding DNA: TGTGCCAGCAGGGGGGACAGGGGCAATGAGCAGTTCTTC. Protein: CASRGDRGNEQFF.

This clonotype was found a few times. The V call is TRBV5-1, the J call TRBJ2-5; 7 bases align to TRBD2. This CDR3 has 14 amino acids. After removal of 4 bases from V and 5 bases from J, the junction contained 8 bases not matched to a gene. CDR1 is SGHRS, CDR2 YFSETQ, per germline. The CDR3 DNA reads TGCGCCAGCAGCCTAAGGCGGGAGCGGGAGACCCAGTACTTC. Translated, it gives CASSLRRERETQYF.

V gene TRBV12-3 or TRBV12-4 combines with J gene TRBJ2-3; TRBD1 matches at 7 bases. With 2 bases clipped from V and 5 bases from J, the junction kept 13 bases outside the gene matches. The CDR3 runs 17 residues. CDR3 in amino acids: CASSLSALRQGIDTQYF. CDR3 sequence (DNA): TGTGCCAGCAGTTTATCAGCGCTTCGACAGGGTATAGATACGCAGTATTTT.

This clonotype showed up many times. V and J are TRBV4-3 and TRBJ2-1; no clear D gene. The V gene lost 0 bases and the J gene lost 2 bases, with 11 bases spanning the gap. Germline V lookup: CDR1 LGHNA, CDR2 YSLEER. This CDR3 spans 16 amino acids. As DNA, the CDR3 is TGCGCCAGCAGCCAAGATCCCAGCAACCCCTACAATGAGCAGTTCTTC. Its translation: CASSQDPSNPYNEQFF.

This sequence joins TRBV6-2 or TRBV6-3 and TRBJ2-5, with 10 bases fitting TRBD2. Germline trimming cut 0 bases from V and 3 bases from J; bases unmatched to any gene: 10. The CDR3 consists of 18 residues. Germline-derived CDR1 and CDR2 are MNHEY and SVGEGT. Here the CDR3 DNA reads TGTGCCAGCAGTTACTCGTCGGCGAGCGGGAGGGTAGAAGAGACCCAGTACTTC. Amino acids: CASSYSSASGRVEETQYF.

The table lists this clonotype with many counts. The chain couples TRBV5-1 to TRBJ2-1; D not certain. Trimming stripped 3 bases from V and 14 bases from J, with 15 bases between. The CDR3 length is 12 residues. Germline assignment: CDR1 SGHRS and CDR2 YFSETQ. CDR3 amino acids: CASSSTGSPEFF. The CDR3 bases are TGCGCCAGCAGCTCCACCGGGTCCCCGGAGTTCTTC.

This clonotype was detected many times. This chain uses TRBV4-3 with TRBJ2-1, with D tentatively TRBD2 (6 bases). CDR1 is LGHNA and CDR2 is YSLEER in the germline V gene. This CDR3 is 16 amino acids long. V was clipped by 0 bases and J by 7 bases, with 16 bases between them. This chain's CDR3 is CASSQDMAQRANEQFF. The CDR3 region has the DNA TGCGCCAGCAGCCAAGATATGGCCCAGCGGGCTAATGAGCAGTTCTTC.

The genes are TRBV6-5 and TRBJ2-5; the D is unclear. Trimming took 2 bases from V and 8 from J, leaving 9 bases between them. Germline values: CDR1 MNHEY, CDR2 SVGAGI. There are 12 residues in the CDR3. The CDR3 spells CASSYDLATQYF. CDR3 coding DNA: TGTGCCAGCAGTTACGATTTAGCAACCCAGTACTTC.

Many counts were recorded for this clonotype. The genes are TRBV29-1 and TRBJ2-5; D is unclear. Looked up from germline, CDR1 is SQVTM and CDR2 is ANQGSEA. The CDR3 is 13 amino acids. The ends were cut back, 2 bases at V and 2 bases at J, with 9 bases in the middle. The CDR3 DNA follows: TGCAGCGTTGAATTTACGTTACAAGAGACCCAGTACTTC. Its translation is CSVEFTLQETQYF.

This clonotype was seen only a few times. J is TRBJ2-5 and V is TRBV6-1, with 11 bases matching TRBD2. This CDR3 is 18 amino acids long. CDR1 MNHNS and CDR2 SASEGT come from the germline V gene. V dropped 6 bases and J dropped 5; count of bases not matched to a gene: 17. The CDR3 loop is CASRGNQGLAAPLETQYF. The CDR3 nucleotides read TGTGCCAGCAGGGGGAACCAGGGACTAGCGGCCCCCCTGGAGACCCAGTACTTC.

This sequence joins TRBV6-2 or TRBV6-3 and TRBJ2-4, with 8 bases that match TRBD1. The ends lost 7 bases at V and 1 base at J; junction bases unmatched: 6. The CDR3 consists of 15 residues. Germline V gene sequence: CDR1 MNHEY, CDR2 SVGEGT. DNA of the CDR3: TGTGCCAGCAAGGACAGGGCTGGTGCCAAAAACATTCAGTACTTC. This encodes CASKDRAGAKNIQYF.

This chain connects TRBV6-2 or TRBV6-3 to TRBJ2-6; D perhaps matches TRBD1 (6 bases). Trimming pared 11 bases from V and 1 base from J, leaving 9 bases between. CDR1 MNHEY and CDR2 SVGEGT come from the germline V gene. The CDR3 sequence is 13 residues long. CDR3 region: CAARGSGANVLTF. The CDR3 DNA is TGTGCCGCCAGGGGATCTGGGGCCAACGTCCTGACTTTC.

This clonotype was picked up a small number of times. In DNA form, the CDR3 reads TGTGCCAGCAGCTTGGGGGCGGGGGGGCTTGCCTACAATGAGCAGTTCTTC. Translated, it gives CASSLGAGGLAYNEQFF. This sequence joins TRBV5-6 and TRBJ2-1; TRBD2 agrees at 9 bases. The CDR3 contains 17 residues. Trimming cost V 0 bases and J 2 bases; bases outside gene matches: 6. Germline assignment: CDR1 SGHDT and CDR2 YYEEEE.

The chain is built from TRBV24-1 and TRBJ2-1, with a possible D match to TRBD2 (5 bases). Trimming pared 5 bases from V and 5 bases from J, leaving 15 bases between. CDR1 is KGHDR, CDR2 SFDVKD, per germline. The CDR3 sequence is 15 residues long. Here the CDR3 reads CATSARKRADNEQFF. DNA for the CDR3: TGTGCCACCAGTGCAAGGAAGAGGGCGGACAATGAGCAGTTCTTC.